This TCR beta chain stems from a study of T cells in localized non-small cell lung cancer. Findings and limits, study-wide: Uninvolved adjacent lung had more T cell clonality than any other tissue, topping tumor. Patients showing higher blood T cell density tended to see longer overall survival. Only one tumor region was sequenced, so heterogeneity remains possible. Turning up in adjacent lung were a median roughly 60 of the top 100 tumor clones.

Clones were read by immunoSEQ multiplex PCR, and TCRdb kept only the in-frame ones, dropping some. The repertoire holds roughly 50,000 clones, around 83% seen once, with about 20% in the top ten. As regards this clone: Its specificity is not known.

The CDR3 covers 15 residues. Unmatched junction bases numbered 2, after V lost 3 bases and J lost 1 base. Germline assignment: CDR1 LGHNA and CDR2 YNFKEQ. The clonotype comes from a female donor aged 60 or older with stage II squamous cell lung carcinoma. The rearrangement uses TRBV4-2 and TRBJ2-3, with 9 positions matching TRBD2. The source was peripheral blood, collected before any cancer treatment. The CDR3 DNA is TGTGCCAGCAGCCACGGCGGGGGGGGCACAGATACGCAGTATTTT. It is translated as CASSHGGGGTDTQYF.